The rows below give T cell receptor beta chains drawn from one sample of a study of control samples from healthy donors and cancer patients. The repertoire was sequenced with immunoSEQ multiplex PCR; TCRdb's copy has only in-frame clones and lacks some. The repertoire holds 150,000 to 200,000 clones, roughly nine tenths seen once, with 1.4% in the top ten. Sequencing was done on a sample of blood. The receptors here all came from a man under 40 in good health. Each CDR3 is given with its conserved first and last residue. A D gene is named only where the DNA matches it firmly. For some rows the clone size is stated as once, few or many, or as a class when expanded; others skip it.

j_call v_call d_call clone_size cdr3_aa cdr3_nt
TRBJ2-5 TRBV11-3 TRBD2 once CASSSGLAEETQYF TGTGCCAGCAGCTCCGGACTAGCGGAAGAGACCCAGTACTTC
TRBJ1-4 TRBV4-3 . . CASSRQQSEKLFF TGCGCCAGCAGCCGACAGCAATCTGAAAAACTGTTTTTT
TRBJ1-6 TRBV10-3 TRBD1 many CAIRGGQAGGSPLHF TGTGCCATCAGGGGAGGACAGGCGGGTGGTTCACCCCTCCACTTT
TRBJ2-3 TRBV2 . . CASSLRLTDTQYF TGTGCCAGCAGTCTCCGTCTCACAGATACGCAGTATTTT
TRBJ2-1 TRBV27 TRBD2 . CASRGLAGGFYNEQFF TGTGCCAGCAGGGGACTAGCGGGAGGGTTCTACAATGAGCAGTTCTTC
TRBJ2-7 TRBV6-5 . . CASSYGRGPAYEQYF TGTGCCAGCAGTTACGGGCGGGGGCCAGCCTACGAGCAGTACTTC
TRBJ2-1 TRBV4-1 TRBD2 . CASSQDRLAGFNEQFF TGCGCCAGCAGCCAAGATCGACTAGCGGGGTTCAATGAGCAGTTCTTC
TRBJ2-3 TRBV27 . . CASSGPGDTQYF TGTGCCAGCAGCGGCCCTGGCGATACGCAGTATTTT
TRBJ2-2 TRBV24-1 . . CATMREDTGELFF TGTGCCACCATGAGAGAAGACACCGGGGAGCTGTTTTTT
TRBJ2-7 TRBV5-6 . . CASSWGVRDRSYEQYF TGTGCCAGCAGCTGGGGGGTACGGGACCGTTCCTACGAGCAGTACTTC
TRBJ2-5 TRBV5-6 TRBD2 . CASSSPTSGGYQETQYF TGTGCCAGCAGCTCGCCGACTAGCGGGGGATACCAAGAGACCCAGTACTTC
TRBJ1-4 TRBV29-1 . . CSVIQDWNEKLFF TGCAGCGTCATACAGGATTGGAATGAAAAACTGTTTTTT
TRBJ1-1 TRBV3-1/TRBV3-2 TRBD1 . CASSQAGQGNTEAFF TGTGCCAGCAGCCAAGCAGGACAGGGGAATACTGAAGCTTTCTTT
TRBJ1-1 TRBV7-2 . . CASSPQMNTEAFF TGTGCCAGCAGCCCACAGATGAACACTGAAGCTTTCTTT
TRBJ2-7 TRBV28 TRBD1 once CASSSPGTENEQYF TGTGCCAGCAGTTCCCCCGGGACAGAAAACGAGCAGTACTTC
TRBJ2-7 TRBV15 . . CATSRGTSYEQYF TGTGCCACCAGCAGAGGAACGAGCTACGAGCAGTACTTC
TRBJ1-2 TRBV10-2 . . CASGSGRDYGYTF TGCGCCAGCGGATCCGGGCGGGACTATGGCTACACCTTC
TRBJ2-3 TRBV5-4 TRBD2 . CASRISGVSTDTQYF TGTGCCAGCAGAATAAGCGGGGTTAGCACAGATACGCAGTATTTT
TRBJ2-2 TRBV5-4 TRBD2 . CASSLTSGGNTGELFF TGTGCCAGCAGCTTGACTAGCGGGGGGAACACCGGGGAGCTGTTTTTT
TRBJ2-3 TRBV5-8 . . CASSPQADTQYF TGTGCCAGCAGCCCCCAGGCCGATACGCAGTATTTT
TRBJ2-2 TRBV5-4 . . CASSLAPRDTGELFF TGTGCCAGCAGCTTGGCTCCACGGGACACCGGGGAGCTGTTTTTT
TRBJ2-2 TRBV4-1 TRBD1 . CASSPPGTGIQQNTGELLF TGCGCCAGCAGCCCCCCCGGGACAGGAATACAGCAGAACACCGGGGAGCTGCTTTTT
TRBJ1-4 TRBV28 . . CASVQGGEKLFF TGTGCCAGTGTACAGGGCGGTGAAAAACTGTTTTTT
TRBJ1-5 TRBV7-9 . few CASSFETGPMSNQPQHF TGTGCCAGCAGCTTTGAGACCGGACCGATGTCCAATCAGCCCCAGCATTTT
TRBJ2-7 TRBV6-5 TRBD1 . CASSYRRTGVYEQYF TGTGCCAGCAGCTACAGAAGGACAGGGGTCTACGAGCAGTACTTC
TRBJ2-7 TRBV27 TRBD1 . CASGLGQGFYEQYF TGTGCCAGCGGATTGGGACAGGGCTTCTACGAGCAGTACTTC
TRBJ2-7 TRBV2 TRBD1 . CAAGQADEQYF TGTGCCGCGGGACAGGCGGACGAGCAGTACTTC
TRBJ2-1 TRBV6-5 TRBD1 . CASRDREVSEQFF TGTGCCAGCAGAGACAGGGAAGTGTCTGAGCAGTTCTTC
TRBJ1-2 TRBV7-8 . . CASSRGPTESYGYTF TGTGCCAGCAGCAGAGGACCCACGGAAAGTTATGGCTACACCTTC
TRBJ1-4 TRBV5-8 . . CASSSRRMDEKLFF TGTGCCAGCAGCTCCCGCAGAATGGATGAAAAACTGTTTTTT
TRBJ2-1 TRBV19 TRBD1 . CASSIDGPWTGDNEQFF TGTGCCAGTAGTATAGATGGGCCCTGGACAGGAGACAATGAGCAGTTCTTC
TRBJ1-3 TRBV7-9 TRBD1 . CASSSTGGFSNTIYF TGTGCCAGCAGCTCAACAGGGGGTTTTAGCAACACCATATATTTT
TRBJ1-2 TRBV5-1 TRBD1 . CASSPGGTAYGYTF TGCGCCAGCAGCCCCGGCGGGACAGCCTATGGCTACACCTTC
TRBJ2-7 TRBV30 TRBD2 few CAWGLAETYEQYF TGTGCCTGGGGACTAGCGGAAACCTACGAGCAGTACTTC
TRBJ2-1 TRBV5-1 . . CASSSGLIDSQPKNEQFF TGCGCCAGCAGCTCCGGCCTCATCGACTCCCAACCCAAGAATGAGCAGTTCTTC
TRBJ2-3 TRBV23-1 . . CASPSPYTQYF TGCGCCAGCCCCTCGCCGTATACGCAGTATTTT
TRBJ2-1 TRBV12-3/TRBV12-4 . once CASSAAKRAFF TGTGCCAGCAGTGCGGCCAAGCGGGCGTTCTTC
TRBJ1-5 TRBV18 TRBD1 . CASSGQVGQPQHF TGTGCCAGTTCGGGACAGGTGGGCCAGCCCCAGCATTTT
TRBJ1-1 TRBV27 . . CASGVRNTEAFF TGTGCCAGCGGGGTTAGGAACACTGAAGCTTTCTTT
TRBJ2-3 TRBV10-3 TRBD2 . CASRGGRGTDTQYF TGTGCCAGCAGGGGCGGGAGGGGCACAGATACGCAGTATTTT
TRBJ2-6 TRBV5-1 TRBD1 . CASSPSTGAGANVLTF TGCGCCAGCAGCCCCTCCACAGGGGCCGGGGCCAACGTCCTGACTTTC
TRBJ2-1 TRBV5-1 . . CASSLAGFSSYNEQFF TGCGCCAGCAGCTTGGCGGGATTCAGCTCCTACAATGAGCAGTTCTTC
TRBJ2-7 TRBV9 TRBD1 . CASSGYGTAYEQYF TGTGCCAGCAGCGGATACGGGACAGCATACGAGCAGTACTTC
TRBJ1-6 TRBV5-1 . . CASSLVFYNSPLHF TGCGCCAGCAGCTTGGTTTTCTATAATTCACCCCTCCACTTT
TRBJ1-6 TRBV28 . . CASSFWGMGDNSPLHF TGTGCCAGCAGTTTCTGGGGAATGGGCGATAATTCACCCCTCCACTTT
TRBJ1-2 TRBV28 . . CASSRGRGNYGYTF TGTGCCAGCAGCCGAGGGCGGGGGAACTATGGCTACACCTTC
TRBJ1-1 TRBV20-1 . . CSAEGNSEAFF TGCAGTGCTGAAGGAAACAGTGAAGCTTTCTTT
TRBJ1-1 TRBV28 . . CASRPPGINTEAFF TGTGCCAGCAGGCCTCCCGGGATCAACACTGAAGCTTTCTTT
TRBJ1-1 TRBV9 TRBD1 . CASSPGQGVLAFF TGTGCCAGCAGCCCAGGACAGGGGGTATTGGCTTTCTTT
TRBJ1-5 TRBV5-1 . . CASSLEPGFDQPQHF TGCGCCAGCAGCTTGGAGCCAGGGTTCGATCAGCCCCAGCATTTT
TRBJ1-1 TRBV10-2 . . CASRGRGSLAFF TGCGCCAGCAGGGGAAGGGGCTCCCTAGCTTTCTTT
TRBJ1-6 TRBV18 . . CASKTSSNSPLHF TGTGCCAGCAAGACGTCGTCTAATTCACCCCTCCACTTT
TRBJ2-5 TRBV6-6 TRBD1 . CASSYRTGGETQYF TGTGCCAGCAGTTACCGGACAGGGGGTGAGACCCAGTACTTC
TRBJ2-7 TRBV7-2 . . CASSLSLLYEQYF TGTGCCAGCAGCCTAAGTCTACTCTACGAGCAGTACTTC
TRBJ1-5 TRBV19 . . CASRLYRDSNQPQHF TGTGCCAGTAGGCTATACAGGGATAGCAATCAGCCCCAGCATTTT